Sequencing of this T cell receptor beta chain was carried out in a study of T cells in Graves' hyperthyroidism and ophthalmopathy. No progression to ophthalmopathy during 18 months of follow-up defined stable disease. Each patient was aged 18 to 65 and had newly diagnosed hyperthyroidism of under 2 months' duration. Those patients with uncontrolled infection, other autoimmune disease, pregnancy or lactation were excluded. V was pared by 5 bases and J by 6 bases, with 14 bases of the junction left unmatched. The V gene's germline CDR1 is MNHNS and CDR2 SASEGT. The CDR3 has 17 amino acids. What was amplified from RNA transcripts were TCR beta CDR3 regions. TCR CDR3 regions were first amplified by RT-PCR with HTBI primers. TCRdb re-analysed the multiplex PCR reads in MiXCR, keeping a single row per CDR3 protein. This table has hundreds of thousands of distinct CDR3 sequences, just under 15% appearing once.

Study results and caveats: In blood, most of the thyroid clonotypes expanded above 0.001 were also present.

This clonotype has just a few counts. The antigen is unknown. The chain uses TRBV6-1 and TRBJ2-7; 12 nucleotides match TRBD2. Input material: blood. This TCR derives from a woman between 25 and 40 years old with Graves' hyperthyroidism. The CDR3 loop is CASSSLLRTSGISEQYF. The CDR3 DNA reads as TGTGCCAGCAGTAGCCTCCTTAGGACTAGCGGGATTAGCGAGCAGTACTTC.